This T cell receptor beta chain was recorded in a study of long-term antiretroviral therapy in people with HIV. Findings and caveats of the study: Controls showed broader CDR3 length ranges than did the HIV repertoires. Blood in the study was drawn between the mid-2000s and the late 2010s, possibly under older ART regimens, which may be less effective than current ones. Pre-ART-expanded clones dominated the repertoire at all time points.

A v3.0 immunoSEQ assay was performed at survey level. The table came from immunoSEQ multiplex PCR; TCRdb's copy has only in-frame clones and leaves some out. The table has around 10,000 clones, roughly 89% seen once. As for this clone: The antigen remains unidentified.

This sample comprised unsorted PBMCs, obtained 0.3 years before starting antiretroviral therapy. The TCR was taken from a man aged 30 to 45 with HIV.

The CDR3 DNA reads TGTGCCTGGAGTCCCGGGACAGGGGGTTACTACGAGCAGTACTTC. Its translation: CAWSPGTGGYYEQYF. The rearrangement uses TRBV30 and TRBJ2-7; 11 nucleotides align to TRBD1. CDR1 and CDR2 from the germline V gene are GTSNPN and SVGIG (reference sequence). The CDR3 is made up of 15 amino acids. The J segment lost 3 bases and the V segment lost 2 bases, leaving 6 bases of the junction unmatched.